These 8 T cell receptor beta chains share one sample of origin, sequenced in a study of PD-L1 blockade in urothelial cancer. This table comes from immunoSEQ multiplex PCR, and its TCRdb copy is limited to in-frame clones, with some not included. This sample has about 91,000 clones; roughly 90% occur once, and the top ten carry around a tenth. Sequenced here: PBMCs, sampled around atezolizumab (anti-PD-L1) treatment. These receptor sequences come from a man in his 60s with urothelial cancer.

This clone showed up just once. The chain has TRBV4-3 and TRBJ2-1, with a weak D call TRBD1 (6 bases). Trimming cost V 1 base and J 8 bases, with 18 bases left between them. The CDR3 loop spans 16 amino acids. Germline CDR1 reads LGHNA; CDR2 reads YSLEER. CDR3 loop: CASSQVWAGATYEQFF. In DNA, the CDR3 is TGCGCCAGCAGCCAAGTGTGGGCAGGGGCAACATATGAGCAGTTCTTC.

This chain's CDR3 is CASSRGWEETQYF. The CDR3 region has the DNA TGTGCCAGCAGCAGGGGATGGGAAGAGACCCAGTACTTC. The rearrangement joins TRBV7-2 to TRBJ2-5; D is perhaps TRBD1 (5 bases). CDR3 size: 13 residues. The germline V gene has CDR1 SGHTA and CDR2 FQGNSA. The V end was cut by 5 bases, the J end by 3 bases, with 10 bases between.

The rearrangement links TRBV7-8 to TRBJ1-5, with unresolved D. Looked up from germline, CDR1 is SGHVS and CDR2 is FQNEAQ. Trimming pared 1 base from V and 3 bases from J, leaving 7 bases between. This CDR3 contains 14 residues. CDR3 in amino acids: CASSLGRVNQPQHF. The CDR3 region has the DNA TGTGCCAGCAGCTTAGGGAGAGTCAATCAGCCCCAGCATTTT.

The chain has TRBV19 and TRBJ1-2, with 7 nucleotides matching TRBD1. CDR1 is LNHDA and CDR2 is SQIVND in the germline V gene (reference sequence). The CDR3 covers 16 residues. The junction had 4 bases not matched to a gene; V was cut back by 0 bases and J by 0 bases. In nucleotides, the CDR3 is TGTGCCAGTAGTATAGACTGGACAGGATCTAACTATGGCTACACCTTC. Translated, it gives CASSIDWTGSNYGYTF.

This chain connects TRBV7-2 to TRBJ1-2, with 9 bases matching TRBD1. The CDR3 sequence is 14 residues long. Germline CDR1 SGHTA, CDR2 FQGNSA. V lost 5 bases to trimming and J lost 4 bases; unmatched junction nucleotides: 5. The CDR3 loop reads CASSHGQGSYGYTF. Written as DNA, the CDR3 is TGTGCCAGCAGCCATGGACAGGGGAGCTATGGCTACACCTTC.

CDR3 nucleotides: TGCGCCAGCAGCCTTCGACTGTCTCGAGGGAGGGATACGCAGTATTTT. It is translated as CASSLRLSRGRDTQYF. This chain links TRBV5-1 with TRBJ2-3; D perhaps matches TRBD2 (6 bases). Per germline, CDR1 SGHRS and CDR2 YFSETQ. This CDR3 is 16 amino acids long. V lost 4 bases, J lost 6 bases, and 21 bases lay in between.

The chain combines TRBV28 with TRBJ1-2; 8 bases match TRBD1. The trim removed 4 bases at V and 4 bases at J, leaving 5 bases unmatched. Germline loops: CDR1 MDHEN, CDR2 SYDVKM. There are 14 residues in the CDR3. The CDR3 loop reads CASSWTGQGYGYTF. For the CDR3, the DNA is TGTGCCAGCAGTTGGACAGGGCAGGGCTATGGCTACACCTTC.

This clone is a singleton in its sample. The chain carries TRBV13 and TRBJ2-5; perhaps TRBD2 as D (6 bases). This CDR3 has 13 residues. Germline-derived CDR1 and CDR2 are PRHDT and FYEKMQ (reference sequence). Trimming pared 1 base from V and 5 bases from J, leaving 8 bases between. CDR3 region: CASSLAGAETQYF. The CDR3 region has the DNA TGTGCCAGCAGCTTAGCGGGAGCGGAGACCCAGTACTTC.